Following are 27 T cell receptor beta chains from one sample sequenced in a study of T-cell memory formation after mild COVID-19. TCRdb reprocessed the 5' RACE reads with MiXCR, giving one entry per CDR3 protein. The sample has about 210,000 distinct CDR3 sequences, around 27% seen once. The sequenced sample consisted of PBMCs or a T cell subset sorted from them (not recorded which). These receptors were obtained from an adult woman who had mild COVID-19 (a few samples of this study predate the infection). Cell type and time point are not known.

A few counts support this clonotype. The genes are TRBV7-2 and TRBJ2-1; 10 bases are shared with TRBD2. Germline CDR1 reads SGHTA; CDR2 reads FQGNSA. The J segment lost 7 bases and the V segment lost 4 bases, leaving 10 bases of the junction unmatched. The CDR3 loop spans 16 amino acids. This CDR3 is CASSWSSGRATNEQFF. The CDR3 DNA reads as TGTGCCAGCAGCTGGAGCAGCGGGAGGGCCACGAATGAGCAGTTCTTC.

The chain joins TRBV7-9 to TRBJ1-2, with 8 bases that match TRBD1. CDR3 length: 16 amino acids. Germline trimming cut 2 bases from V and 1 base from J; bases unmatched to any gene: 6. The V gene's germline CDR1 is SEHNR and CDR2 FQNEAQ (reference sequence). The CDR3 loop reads CASSLPGQEINYGYTF. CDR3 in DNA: TGTGCCAGCAGCTTACCGGGACAGGAAATTAACTATGGCTACACCTTC.

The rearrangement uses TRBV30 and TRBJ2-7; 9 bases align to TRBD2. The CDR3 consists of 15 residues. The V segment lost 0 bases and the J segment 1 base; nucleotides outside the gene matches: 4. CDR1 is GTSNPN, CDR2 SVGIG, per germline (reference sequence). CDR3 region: CAWSVSGLASYEQYF. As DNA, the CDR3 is TGTGCCTGGAGTGTATCGGGACTAGCTTCCTACGAGCAGTACTTC. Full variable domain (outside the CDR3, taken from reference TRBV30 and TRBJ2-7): SQTIHQWPATLVQPVGSPLSLECTVEGTSNPNLYWYRQAAGRGLQLLFYSVGIGQISSEVPQNLSASRPQDRQFILSSKKLLLSDSGFYLCAWSVSGLASYEQYFGPGTRLTVT.

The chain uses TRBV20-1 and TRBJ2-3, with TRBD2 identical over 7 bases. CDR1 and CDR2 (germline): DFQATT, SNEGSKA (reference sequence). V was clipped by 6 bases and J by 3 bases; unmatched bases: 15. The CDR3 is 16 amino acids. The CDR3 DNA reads TGCAGTGCAACTGCCGCTAGCGGCGTAGGAACAGATACGCAGTATTTT. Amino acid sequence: CSATAASGVGTDTQYF.

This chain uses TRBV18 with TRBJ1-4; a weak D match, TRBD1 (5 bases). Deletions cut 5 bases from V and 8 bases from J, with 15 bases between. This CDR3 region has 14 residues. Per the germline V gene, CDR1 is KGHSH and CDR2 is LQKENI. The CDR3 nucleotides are TGTGCCAGCTCATATGGAGCGGGGCGGGAAAAACTGTTTTTT. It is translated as CASSYGAGREKLFF.

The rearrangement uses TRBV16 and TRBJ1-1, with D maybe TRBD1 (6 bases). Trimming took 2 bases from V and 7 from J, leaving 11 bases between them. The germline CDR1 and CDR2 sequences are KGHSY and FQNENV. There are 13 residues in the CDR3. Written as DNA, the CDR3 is TGTGCCAGCAGCCAAACGGACAGCCGTGAAGCTTTCTTT. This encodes CASSQTDSREAFF.

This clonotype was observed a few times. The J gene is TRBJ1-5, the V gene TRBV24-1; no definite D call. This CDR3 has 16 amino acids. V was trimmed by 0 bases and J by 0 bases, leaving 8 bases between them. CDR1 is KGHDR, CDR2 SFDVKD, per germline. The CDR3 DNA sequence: TGTGCCACCAGTGATTTGAACTGGGATAGCAATCAGCCCCAGCATTTT. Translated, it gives CATSDLNWDSNQPQHF.

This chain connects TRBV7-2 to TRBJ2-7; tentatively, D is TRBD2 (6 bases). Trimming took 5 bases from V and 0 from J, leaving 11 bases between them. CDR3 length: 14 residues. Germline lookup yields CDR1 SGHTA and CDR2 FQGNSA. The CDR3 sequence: CASSPLTSSYEQYF. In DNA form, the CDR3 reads TGTGCCAGCAGCCCGCTGACTAGCTCCTACGAGCAGTACTTC.

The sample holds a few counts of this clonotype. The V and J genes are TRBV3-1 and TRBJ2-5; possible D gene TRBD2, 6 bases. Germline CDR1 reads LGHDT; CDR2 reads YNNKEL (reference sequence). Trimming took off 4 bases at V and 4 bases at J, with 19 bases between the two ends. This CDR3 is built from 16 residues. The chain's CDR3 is CASSPGETRRLETQYF. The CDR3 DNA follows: TGTGCCAGCAGCCCGGGGGAGACTCGAAGGTTAGAGACCCAGTACTTC.

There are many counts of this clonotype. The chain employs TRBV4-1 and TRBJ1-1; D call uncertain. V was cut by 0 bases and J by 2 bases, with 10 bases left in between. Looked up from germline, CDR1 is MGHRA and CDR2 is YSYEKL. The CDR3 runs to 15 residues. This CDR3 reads CASSQDRLSNTEAFF. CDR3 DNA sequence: TGCGCCAGCAGCCAAGATCGATTAAGTAACACTGAAGCTTTCTTT.

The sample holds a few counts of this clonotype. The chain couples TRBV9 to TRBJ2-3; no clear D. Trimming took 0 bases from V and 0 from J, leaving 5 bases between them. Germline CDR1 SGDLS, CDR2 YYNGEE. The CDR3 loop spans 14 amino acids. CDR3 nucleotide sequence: TGTGCCAGCAGCGTAGGCTTCAGCACAGATACGCAGTATTTT. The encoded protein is CASSVGFSTDTQYF.

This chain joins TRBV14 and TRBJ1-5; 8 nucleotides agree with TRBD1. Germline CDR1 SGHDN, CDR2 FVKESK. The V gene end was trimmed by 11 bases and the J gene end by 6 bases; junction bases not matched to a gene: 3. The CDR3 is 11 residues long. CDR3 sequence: CAPGGCQPQHF. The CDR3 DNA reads TGTGCCCCAGGGGGCTGTCAGCCCCAGCATTTT.

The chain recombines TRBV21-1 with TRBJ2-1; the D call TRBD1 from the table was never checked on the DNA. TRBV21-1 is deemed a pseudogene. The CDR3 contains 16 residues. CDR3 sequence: CASSKVRAGAYNEQFF. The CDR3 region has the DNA TGTGCCAGCAGCAAAGTGAGAGCGGGGGCTTACAATGAGCAGTTCTTC.

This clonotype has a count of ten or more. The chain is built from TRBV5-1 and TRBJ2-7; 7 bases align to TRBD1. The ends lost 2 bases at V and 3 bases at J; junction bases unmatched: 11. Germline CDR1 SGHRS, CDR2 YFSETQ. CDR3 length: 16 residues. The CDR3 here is CASSFDQGTALYEQYF. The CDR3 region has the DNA TGCGCCAGCAGCTTTGACCAGGGGACAGCCCTCTACGAGCAGTACTTC.

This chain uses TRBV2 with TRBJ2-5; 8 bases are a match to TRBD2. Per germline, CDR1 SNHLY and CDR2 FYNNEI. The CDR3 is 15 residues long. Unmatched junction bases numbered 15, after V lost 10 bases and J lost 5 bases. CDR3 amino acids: CATLDPSGGAETQYF. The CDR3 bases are TGTGCCACTCTCGACCCCAGCGGGGGAGCGGAGACCCAGTACTTC.

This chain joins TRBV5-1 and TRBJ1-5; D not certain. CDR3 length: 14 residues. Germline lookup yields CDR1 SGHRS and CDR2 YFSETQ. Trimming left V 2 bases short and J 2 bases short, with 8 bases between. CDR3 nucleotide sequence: TGCGCCAGCAGCTTCGAGCCGGGCAATCAGCCCCAGCATTTT. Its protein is CASSFEPGNQPQHF.

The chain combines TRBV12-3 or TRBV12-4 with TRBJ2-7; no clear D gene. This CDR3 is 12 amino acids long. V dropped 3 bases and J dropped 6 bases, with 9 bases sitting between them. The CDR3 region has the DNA TGTGCCAGCAGTTTTTATCTGGGCGAGCAGTACTTC. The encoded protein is CASSFYLGEQYF.

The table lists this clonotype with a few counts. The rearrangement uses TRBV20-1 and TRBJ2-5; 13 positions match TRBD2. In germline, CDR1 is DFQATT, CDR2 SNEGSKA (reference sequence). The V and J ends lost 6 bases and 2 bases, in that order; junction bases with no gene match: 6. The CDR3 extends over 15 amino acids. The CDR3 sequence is CSATGLAGRQETQYF. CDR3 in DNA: TGCAGTGCGACGGGACTAGCGGGGAGGCAAGAGACCCAGTACTTC.

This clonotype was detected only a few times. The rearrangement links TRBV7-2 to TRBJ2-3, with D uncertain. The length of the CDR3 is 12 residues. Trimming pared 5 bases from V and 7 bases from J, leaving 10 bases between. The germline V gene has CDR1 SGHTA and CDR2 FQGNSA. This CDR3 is CASSPDRNTQYF. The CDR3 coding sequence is TGTGCCAGCAGCCCCGATCGCAATACGCAGTATTTT. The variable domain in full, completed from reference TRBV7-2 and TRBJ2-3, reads GAGVSQSPSNKVTEKGKDVELRCDPISGHTALYWYRQSLGQGLEFLIYFQGNSAPDKSGLPSDRFSAERTGGSVSTLTIQRTQQEDSAVYLCASSPDRNTQYFGPGTRLTVL.

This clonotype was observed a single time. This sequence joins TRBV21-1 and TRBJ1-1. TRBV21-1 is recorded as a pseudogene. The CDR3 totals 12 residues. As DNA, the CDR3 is TGTGCCAGCAGCAAAGTCCCGCATGAAGCTTTCTTT. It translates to CASSKVPHEAFF.

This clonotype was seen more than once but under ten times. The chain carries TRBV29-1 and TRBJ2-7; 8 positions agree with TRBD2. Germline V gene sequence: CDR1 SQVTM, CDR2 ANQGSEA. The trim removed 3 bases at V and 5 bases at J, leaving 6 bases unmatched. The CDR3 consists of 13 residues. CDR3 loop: CSVEDGGAHEQYF. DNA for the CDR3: TGCAGCGTTGAGGACGGGGGGGCCCACGAGCAGTACTTC.

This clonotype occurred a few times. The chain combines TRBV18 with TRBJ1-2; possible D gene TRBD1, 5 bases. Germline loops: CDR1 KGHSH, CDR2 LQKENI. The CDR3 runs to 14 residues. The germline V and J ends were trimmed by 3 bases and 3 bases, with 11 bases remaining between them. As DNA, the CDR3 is TGTGCCAGCTCACCGATTCCCAGGGACTATGGCTACACCTTC. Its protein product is CASSPIPRDYGYTF.

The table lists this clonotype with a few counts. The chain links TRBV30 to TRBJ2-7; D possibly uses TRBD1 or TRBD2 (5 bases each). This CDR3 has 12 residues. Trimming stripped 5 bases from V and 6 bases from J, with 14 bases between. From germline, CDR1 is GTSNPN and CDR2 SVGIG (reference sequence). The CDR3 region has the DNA TGTGCCTGGGACGGGACGAACGGCGAGCAGTACTTC. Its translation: CAWDGTNGEQYF.

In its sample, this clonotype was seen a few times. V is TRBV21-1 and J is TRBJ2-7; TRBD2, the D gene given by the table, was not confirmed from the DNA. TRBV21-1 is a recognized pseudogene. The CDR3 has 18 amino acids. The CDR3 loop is CASSKAFHHRGSIYEQYF. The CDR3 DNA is TGTGCCAGCAGCAAAGCTTTCCACCATAGAGGGAGTATCTACGAGCAGTACTTC.

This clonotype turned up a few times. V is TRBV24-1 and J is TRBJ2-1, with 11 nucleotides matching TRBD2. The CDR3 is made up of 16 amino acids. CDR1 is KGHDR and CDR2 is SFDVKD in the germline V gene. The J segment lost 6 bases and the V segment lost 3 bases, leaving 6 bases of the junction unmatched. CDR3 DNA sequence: TGTGCCACCAGTGATCGACTAGCGGGAAACGGCAATGAGCAGTTCTTC. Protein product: CATSDRLAGNGNEQFF.

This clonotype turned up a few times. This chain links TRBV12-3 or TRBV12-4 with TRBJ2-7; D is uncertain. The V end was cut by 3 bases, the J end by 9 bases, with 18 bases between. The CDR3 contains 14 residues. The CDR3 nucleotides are TGTGCCAGCAGTTTCTGGGAATCCTCTACGAGGCAGTACTTC. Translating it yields CASSFWESSTRQYF.

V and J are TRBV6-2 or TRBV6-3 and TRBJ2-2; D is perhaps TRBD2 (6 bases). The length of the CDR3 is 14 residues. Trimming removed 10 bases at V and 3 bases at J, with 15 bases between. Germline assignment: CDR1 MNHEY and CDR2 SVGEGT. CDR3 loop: CATRGGEDTGELFF. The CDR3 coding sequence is TGTGCCACACGAGGAGGGGAGGACACCGGGGAGCTGTTTTTT.